This T cell receptor beta chain is from a study of T cell changes during pregnancy in multiple sclerosis. V gave up 5 bases and J gave up 2 bases; unmatched junction bases: 8. Germline V gene data show CDR1 as SGHRS and CDR2 as YFSETQ. The CDR3 consists of 15 residues. Assay used: immunoSEQ multiplex PCR; TCRdb lists only in-frame clones, some missing. This sample has 70,000 to 75,000 clones; roughly 89% occur once, and the top ten carry 1.5% to 2.5%. This chain uses TRBV5-1 with TRBJ1-1; 8 nucleotides match TRBD1. Sequencing used peripheral blood, obtained in the second trimester of pregnancy. The clonotype originates from a female donor with multiple sclerosis, enrolled in a pregnancy study. CDR3 sequence: CASRRAGGGNTEAFF. DNA of the CDR3: TGCGCCAGCAGGAGGGCAGGGGGCGGAAACACTGAAGCTTTCTTT.